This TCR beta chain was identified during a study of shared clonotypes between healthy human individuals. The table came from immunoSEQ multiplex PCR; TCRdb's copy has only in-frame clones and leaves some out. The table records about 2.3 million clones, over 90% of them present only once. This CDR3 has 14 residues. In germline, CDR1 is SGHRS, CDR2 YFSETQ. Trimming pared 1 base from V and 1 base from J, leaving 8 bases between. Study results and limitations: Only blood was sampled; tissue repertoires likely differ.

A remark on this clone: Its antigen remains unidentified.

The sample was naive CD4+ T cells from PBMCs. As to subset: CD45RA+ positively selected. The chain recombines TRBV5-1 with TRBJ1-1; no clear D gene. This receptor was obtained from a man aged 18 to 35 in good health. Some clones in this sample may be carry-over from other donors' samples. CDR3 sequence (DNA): TGCGCCAGCAGCTTGTCCGCCGGGAACACTGAAGCTTTCTTT. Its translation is CASSLSAGNTEAFF.